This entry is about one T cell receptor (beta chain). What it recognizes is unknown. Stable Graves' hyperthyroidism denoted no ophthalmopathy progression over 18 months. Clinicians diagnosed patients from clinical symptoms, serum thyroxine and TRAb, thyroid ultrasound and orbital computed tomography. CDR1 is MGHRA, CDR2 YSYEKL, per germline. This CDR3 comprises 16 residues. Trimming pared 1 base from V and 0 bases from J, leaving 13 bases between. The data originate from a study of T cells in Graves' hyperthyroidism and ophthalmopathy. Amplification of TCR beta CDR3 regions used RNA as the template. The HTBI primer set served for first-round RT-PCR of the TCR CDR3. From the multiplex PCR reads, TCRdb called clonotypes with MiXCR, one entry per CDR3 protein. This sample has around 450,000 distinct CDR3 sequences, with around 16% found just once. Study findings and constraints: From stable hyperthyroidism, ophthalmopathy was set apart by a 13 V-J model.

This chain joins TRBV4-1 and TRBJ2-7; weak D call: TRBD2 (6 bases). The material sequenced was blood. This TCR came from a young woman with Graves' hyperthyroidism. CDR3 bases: TGCGCCAGCAGCCAAGGAGGCGGTAGCGGCTCCTACGAGCAGTACTTC. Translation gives CASSQGGGSGSYEQYF.